Listed here are 23 T cell receptor beta chains from one sample, sequenced in a study of blood T cell repertoires in COVID-19. Profiling relied on immunoSEQ multiplex PCR, and the TCRdb table lists in-frame clones only, not all of them. The sample includes approximately 300,000 clones, around 92% of them seen just once. Material for sequencing was peripheral blood. Source of these receptors: a woman aged 25 to 39 with COVID-19, enrolled during active disease.

V gene TRBV6-1 combines with J gene TRBJ2-1; TRBD2 matches at 11 bases. The CDR3 runs 17 residues. CDR1 and CDR2 (germline): MNHNS, SASEGT. J was trimmed by 0 bases and V by 4 bases; bases with no gene match: 5. The CDR3 loop is CASSVLAGDSSYNEQFF. The CDR3 DNA sequence: TGTGCCAGCAGTGTACTAGCGGGGGATAGCTCCTACAATGAGCAGTTCTTC.

The genes are TRBV6-6 and TRBJ1-5; 8 nucleotides line up with TRBD1. The V gene's germline CDR1 is MNHNY and CDR2 SVGAGI (reference sequence). V was pared by 7 bases and J by 0 bases, with 2 bases of the junction left unmatched. The CDR3 is 14 amino acids. CDR3 sequence reads: CASTGQGSNQPQHF. In DNA form, the CDR3 reads TGTGCCAGCACCGGACAGGGTAGCAATCAGCCCCAGCATTTT.

V gene TRBV12-5 combines with J gene TRBJ2-5; 11 bases line up with TRBD2. V lost 7 bases to trimming and J lost 4 bases; unmatched junction nucleotides: 8. Per germline, CDR1 LGHNT and CDR2 FRNRAP. This CDR3 has 15 residues. The CDR3 spells CASAQYGTSGETQYF. The CDR3 DNA follows: TGTGCTAGTGCCCAATATGGGACTAGCGGAGAGACCCAGTACTTC. The complete variable domain, with remaining parts taken from reference TRBV12-5 and TRBJ2-5, reads DARVTQTPRHKVTEMGQEVTMRCQPILGHNTVFWYRQTMMQGLELLAYFRNRAPLDDSGMPKDRFSAEMPDATLATLKIQPSEPRDSAVYFCASAQYGTSGETQYFGPGTRLLVL.

This sequence joins TRBV5-6 and TRBJ1-6, with D possibly being TRBD1 (6 bases). In germline, CDR1 is SGHDT, CDR2 YYEEEE. With 0 bases removed from V and 7 bases from J, the gap between germline ends came to 8 bases. This CDR3 is built from 14 residues. The CDR3 spells CASSLAGANSPLHF. DNA for the CDR3: TGTGCCAGCAGCTTGGCAGGGGCCAATTCACCCCTCCACTTT.

J is TRBJ2-5 and V is TRBV20-1; 9 nucleotides agree with TRBD2. V was clipped by 3 bases and J by 4 bases; unmatched bases: 18. Germline assignment: CDR1 DFQATT and CDR2 SNEGSKA (reference sequence). This CDR3 is 18 amino acids long. CDR3 bases: TGCAGTGCTAGTTCTATTGTTCGGCGGGGGGGCCAGGGAGAGACCCAGTACTTC. Amino acid sequence: CSASSIVRRGGQGETQYF.

V gene TRBV2 combines with J gene TRBJ2-3, with D perhaps TRBD2 (5 bases). Trimming stripped 5 bases from V and 8 bases from J, with 11 bases between. Germline values: CDR1 SNHLY, CDR2 FYNNEI. The CDR3 has 12 residues. CDR3 DNA sequence: TGTGCCAGCAGTACTAGGGCCGCTACGCAGTATTTT. Its translation: CASSTRAATQYF. Together with reference TRBV2 and TRBJ2-3, the CDR3 gives the full variable domain: EPEVTQTPSHQVTQMGQEVILRCVPISNHLYFYWYRQILGQKVEFLVSFYNNEISEKSEIFDDQFSVERPDGSNFTLKIRSTKLEDSAMYFCASSTRAATQYFGPGTRLTVL.

This chain links TRBV2 with TRBJ1-5; 10 nucleotides align to TRBD1. The CDR3 is 15 amino acids. Germline V gene data show CDR1 as SNHLY and CDR2 as FYNNEI. V dropped 6 bases and J dropped 6; count of bases not matched to a gene: 8. The CDR3 bases are TGTGCCAGCAGACGACAGGGGGCTAGTAGTCAGCCCCAGCATTTT. It specifies CASRRQGASSQPQHF. Full variable domain (missing parts from reference TRBV2 and TRBJ1-5): EPEVTQTPSHQVTQMGQEVILRCVPISNHLYFYWYRQILGQKVEFLVSFYNNEISEKSEIFDDQFSVERPDGSNFTLKIRSTKLEDSAMYFCASRRQGASSQPQHFGDGTRLSIL.

This chain links TRBV7-8 with TRBJ2-7; no reliable D call. The CDR3 covers 13 residues. Trimming removed 5 bases from V and 6 bases from J, with 14 bases in between. CDR1 SGHVS and CDR2 FQNEAQ come from the germline V gene. The CDR3: CASSQQVRGEQYV. CDR3 DNA: TGTGCCAGCAGCCAACAAGTCAGAGGCGAGCAGTACGTC.

The chain couples TRBV18 to TRBJ1-3, with 7 bases aligning to TRBD1. Trimming took 3 bases from V and 9 from J; bases not matched to a gene: 17. The CDR3 is made up of 17 amino acids. Germline CDR1 KGHSH, CDR2 LQKENI. The CDR3 loop reads CASSPEPTGASASTIYF. CDR3 bases: TGTGCCAGCTCACCTGAGCCCACAGGGGCCTCCGCAAGCACCATATATTTT.

The rearrangement links TRBV29-1 to TRBJ2-7; a possible D gene is TRBD1 (6 bases). The CDR3 is 12 amino acids. The V end lost 4 bases, the J end lost 2 bases, and 9 bases lay between the germline ends. From germline, CDR1 is SQVTM and CDR2 ANQGSEA. CDR3 coding DNA: TGCAGCGTTGGGACAGTAACCTACGAGCAGTACTTC. It translates to CSVGTVTYEQYF.

The CDR3 bases are TGTGCCAGCAGCGAAAGGGAGCGGAGGGCCTCCTACAATGAGCAGTTCTTC. The encoded protein is CASSERERRASYNEQFF. The rearrangement links TRBV9 to TRBJ2-1; tentative D call: TRBD2 (6 bases). The CDR3 extends over 17 amino acids. V shed 3 bases and J shed 0 bases, with 16 bases lying between them. Germline CDR1 and CDR2: SGDLS and YYNGEE.

The chain couples TRBV4-3 to TRBJ2-7; tentative D call: TRBD2 (7 bases). V was shortened by 2 bases and J by 5 bases, with 16 bases between the two germline ends. Germline V CDR1 and CDR2: LGHNA, YSLEER. This CDR3 comprises 15 residues. The CDR3 spells CASSQSRGGVDEQYF. The DNA for the CDR3 is TGCGCCAGCAGCCAATCACGAGGGGGGGTCGACGAGCAGTACTTC.

The J gene is TRBJ2-5, the V gene TRBV6-5; tentative D call: TRBD2 (6 bases). This CDR3 is 13 amino acids long. V shed 6 bases and J shed 5 bases, with 13 bases lying between them. The germline V gene has CDR1 MNHEY and CDR2 SVGAGI. The CDR3 coding sequence is TGTGCCAGCAGGCGGGACTCCTTGGAGACCCAGTACTTC. This encodes CASRRDSLETQYF.

The chain has TRBV29-1 and TRBJ1-2, with TRBD1 identical over 10 bases. The CDR3 sequence is 13 residues long. The trim removed 6 bases at V and 7 bases at J, leaving 8 bases unmatched. The germline gives CDR1 SQVTM, CDR2 ANQGSEA. CDR3 amino acids: CSVEDRGSFGYTF. Here the CDR3 DNA reads TGCAGCGTAGAGGACAGGGGGAGTTTTGGCTACACCTTC.

This clone has just one count. The V and J genes are TRBV6-5 and TRBJ1-2; 8 nucleotides agree with TRBD1. This CDR3 spans 14 amino acids. Losses at the gene ends were 5 bases for V and 3 bases for J; bases not matched to a gene: 5. The germline V gene has CDR1 MNHEY and CDR2 SVGAGI. This CDR3 is CASSNGQGHYGYTF. CDR3 bases: TGTGCCAGCAGTAACGGACAGGGTCACTATGGCTACACCTTC.

This sequence joins TRBV5-1 and TRBJ1-6, with TRBD1 as a possible D gene (5 bases). Per germline, CDR1 SGHRS and CDR2 YFSETQ. With 0 bases removed from V and 7 bases from J, the gap between germline ends came to 11 bases. The CDR3 is 15 amino acids. In nucleotides, the CDR3 is TGCGCCAGCAGCTTGGCTCAGGGATTCAATTCACCCCTCCACTTT. It codes for CASSLAQGFNSPLHF.

The chain combines TRBV6-5 with TRBJ2-3, with D tentatively TRBD2 (7 bases). V lost 8 bases to trimming and J lost 2 bases, with 11 bases between them. The length of the CDR3 is 13 residues. Germline CDR1 MNHEY, CDR2 SVGAGI. CDR3 sequence reads: CASGGATTDTQYF. As DNA, the CDR3 is TGTGCCAGCGGGGGGGCTACCACAGATACGCAGTATTTT.

V and J are TRBV4-1 and TRBJ2-2; 7 nucleotides match TRBD2. The CDR3 length is 17 residues. Looked up from germline, CDR1 is MGHRA and CDR2 is YSYEKL. J lost 4 bases, V lost 4 bases, and 12 bases had no gene match. Here the CDR3 DNA reads TGCGCCAGCAGCCTGACCACCCCAGAGCGGGGCACCGGGGAGCTGTTTTTT. This codes for CASSLTTPERGTGELFF.

The chain links TRBV18 to TRBJ1-1, with a weak D call TRBD1 (6 bases). There are 13 residues in the CDR3. The germline V gene encodes CDR1 KGHSH and CDR2 LQKENI. Trimming shortened V by 5 bases and J by 1 base, and 8 bases separated the two germline ends. The CDR3 sequence: CASSTDRNTEAFF. Written as DNA, the CDR3 is TGTGCCAGCTCAACGGACAGGAACACTGAAGCTTTCTTT.

The V and J genes are TRBV6-4 and TRBJ2-1; D remains ambiguous. Germline V CDR1 and CDR2: MRHNA, SNTAGT. Trimming left V 2 bases short and J 4 bases short, with 9 bases between. The CDR3 consists of 14 residues. CDR3 DNA sequence: TGTGCCAGCAGTGACAGCTACGATTACAATGAGCAGTTCTTC. Translated, it gives CASSDSYDYNEQFF.

The chain is built from TRBV29-1 and TRBJ1-2; TRBD1 aligns across 8 bases. Germline V CDR1 and CDR2: SQVTM, ANQGSEA. The CDR3 is made up of 12 amino acids. V was clipped by 7 bases and J by 8 bases; unmatched bases: 9. This chain's CDR3 is CSAKRQGWGYTF. Written as DNA, the CDR3 is TGCAGCGCCAAGCGACAGGGGTGGGGCTACACCTTC.

The chain carries TRBV6-2 or TRBV6-3 and TRBJ2-7, with 8 bases matching TRBD2. The CDR3 covers 14 residues. Looked up from germline, CDR1 is MNHEY and CDR2 is SVGEGT. Trimming at V came to 2 bases and at J to 3 bases, leaving 3 bases not matched to a gene. CDR3: CASSYPGGNYEQYF. In nucleotides, the CDR3 is TGTGCCAGCAGTTACCCGGGGGGGAACTACGAGCAGTACTTC.

V gene TRBV7-9 combines with J gene TRBJ2-7, with 9 bases fitting TRBD1. The CDR3 is 15 residues long. Looked up from germline, CDR1 is SEHNR and CDR2 is FQNEAQ (reference sequence). Trimming at V came to 4 bases and at J to 2 bases, leaving 6 bases not matched to a gene. CDR3 in DNA: TGTGCCAGCAGCTCCCCCGGACAGGGGACCTACGAGCAGTACTTC. Protein sequence: CASSSPGQGTYEQYF. Supplemented by reference TRBV7-9 and TRBJ2-7, the full variable domain reads DTGVSQNPRHKITKRGQNVTFRCDPISEHNRLYWYRQTLGQGPEFLTYFQNEAQLEKSRLLSDRFSAERPKGSFSTLEIQRTEQGDSAMYLCASSSPGQGTYEQYFGPGTRLTVT.